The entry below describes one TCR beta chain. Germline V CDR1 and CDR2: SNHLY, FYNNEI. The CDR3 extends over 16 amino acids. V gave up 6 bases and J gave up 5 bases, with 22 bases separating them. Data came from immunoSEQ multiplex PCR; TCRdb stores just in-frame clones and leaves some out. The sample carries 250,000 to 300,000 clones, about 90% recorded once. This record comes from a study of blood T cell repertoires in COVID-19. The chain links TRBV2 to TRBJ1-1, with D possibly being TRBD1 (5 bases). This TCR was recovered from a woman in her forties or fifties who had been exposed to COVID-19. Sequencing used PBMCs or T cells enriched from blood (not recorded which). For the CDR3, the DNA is TGTGCCAGCAGACGGCTCGGGGGTCCCCCGGGGACTGAAGCTTTCTTT. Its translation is CASRRLGGPPGTEAFF. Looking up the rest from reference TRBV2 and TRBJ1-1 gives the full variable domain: EPEVTQTPSHQVTQMGQEVILRCVPISNHLYFYWYRQILGQKVEFLVSFYNNEISEKSEIFDDQFSVERPDGSNFTLKIRSTKLEDSAMYFCASRRLGGPPGTEAFFGQGTRLTVV.